These T cell receptor beta chains were read from a single sample in a study of vaccination and CD4 T cells after COVID-19. These receptors have no known antigen. TCRdb recomputed calls from the PCR reads with MiXCR, one row per CDR3 protein. The table has several thousand distinct CDR3 sequences, 65% to 70% seen once; the top ten hold around 45%. Sequencing was performed on CD4+ T cells from blood, cultured in vitro. The source is a human donor who had recovered from COVID-19. Both conserved end residues are part of each CDR3. The D gene is left open where the match is weak. Only part of the rows carry a size: once, few, many, or a class if the clone is expanded.

v_gene,j_gene,d_gene,len,abundance,CDR3aa,CDR3nt
TRBV20-1,TRBJ2-2,-,15,few,CSARVGAMNTGELFF,TGCAGTGCTAGAGTAGGGGCCATGAACACCGGGGAGCTGTTTTTT
TRBV20-1,TRBJ1-1,-,13,-,CSADGTPDTEAFF,TGCAGTGCTGACGGGACTCCGGACACTGAAGCTTTCTTT
TRBV7-2,TRBJ2-5,-,14,-,CASSFSGIAETQYF,TGTGCCAGCAGCTTCAGTGGAATAGCGGAGACCCAGTACTTC
TRBV18,TRBJ1-5,-,13,-,CASSPGDGQPQHF,TGTGCCAGCTCACCCGGGGATGGCCAGCCCCAGCATTTT
TRBV7-2,TRBJ2-7,-,12,-,CASSPGWTEQYF,TGTGCCAGCAGCCCCGGATGGACTGAGCAGTACTTC
TRBV20-1,TRBJ1-5,-,13,few,CSASGDRNQPQHF,TGCAGTGCCTCTGGGGACCGCAATCAGCCCCAGCATTTT
TRBV2,TRBJ2-5,-,13,few,CASSKGWMETQYF,TGTGCCAGCAGTAAAGGGTGGATGGAGACCCAGTACTTC
TRBV10-3,TRBJ2-7,-,13,-,CAISESAGYEQYF,TGTGCCATCAGTGAGAGTGCGGGATACGAGCAGTACTTC
TRBV20-1,TRBJ2-1,TRBD2,14,-,CSAISGTNNNEQFF,TGCAGTGCCATCTCCGGGACTAACAACAATGAGCAGTTCTTC
TRBV20-1,TRBJ1-1,-,13,-,CSARPDPNTEAFF,TGCAGTGCTAGGCCGGACCCGAACACTGAAGCTTTCTTT
TRBV6-2/TRBV6-3,TRBJ2-7,TRBD2,19,large,CASSPMGLAGGRDPYEQYF,TGTGCCAGCAGCCCCATGGGACTAGCGGGAGGCCGAGATCCCTACGAGCAGTACTTC
TRBV19,TRBJ1-2,-,13,medium-sized,CASSIQSYYGYTF,TGTGCCAGTAGTATACAGAGTTACTATGGCTACACCTTC
TRBV5-1,TRBJ2-7,-,15,-,CASSLAGASSYEQYF,TGCGCCAGCAGCTTGGCAGGGGCTAGCTCCTACGAGCAGTACTTC
TRBV7-9,TRBJ2-7,-,14,-,CASSLIGTASEQYF,TGTGCCAGCAGCTTAATTGGGACTGCTAGCGAGCAGTACTTC
TRBV7-2,TRBJ2-1,-,15,-,CASSLDYTTYNEQFF,TGTGCCAGCAGCCTCGACTATACCACCTACAATGAGCAGTTCTTC
TRBV20-1,TRBJ1-1,-,13,-,CSGIYLANTEAFF,TGCAGTGGAATTTATTTAGCGAACACTGAAGCTTTCTTT
TRBV6-1,TRBJ1-2,-,14,-,CASGKGTGNYGYTF,TGTGCCAGCGGGAAAGGTACAGGGAACTATGGCTACACCTTC
TRBV20-1,TRBJ2-3,-,15,few,CSAPRLLPSTDTQYF,TGCAGTGCTCCTCGTTTGTTACCTAGCACAGATACGCAGTATTTT
TRBV12-3/TRBV12-4,TRBJ1-5,-,15,-,CASSRRRAGNQPQHF,TGTGCCAGCAGTCGAAGGAGGGCTGGCAATCAGCCCCAGCATTTT
TRBV7-2,TRBJ2-7,TRBD2,15,-,CASSSVAGPPAEQYF,TGTGCCAGCAGCTCGGTAGCGGGTCCCCCTGCGGAGCAGTACTTC
TRBV7-9,TRBJ1-2,-,12,few,CASSNIESGYTF,TGTGCCAGCAGCAATATAGAGAGTGGCTACACCTTC
TRBV20-1,TRBJ2-7,-,15,once,CSARDPRGGSYEQYF,TGCAGTGCTAGAGATCCCAGGGGGGGGTCTTACGAGCAGTACTTC
TRBV6-2/TRBV6-3,TRBJ2-5,TRBD2,17,-,CASSLGLAGPYQETQYF,TGTGCCAGCAGTTTAGGACTAGCGGGACCGTACCAAGAGACCCAGTACTTC
TRBV20-1,TRBJ1-3,-,15,-,CSARAFPSPGNTIYF,TGCAGTGCTAGAGCCTTCCCGAGCCCTGGAAACACCATATATTTT
TRBV6-2/TRBV6-3,TRBJ2-5,TRBD2,16,once,CASRVTSGRAEETQYF,TGTGCCAGCAGAGTCACTAGCGGGAGGGCCGAGGAGACCCAGTACTTC
TRBV15,TRBJ1-1,-,15,few,CATSRAASLNTEAFF,TGTGCCACCAGCAGAGCGGCCAGTTTGAACACTGAAGCTTTCTTT
TRBV6-1,TRBJ2-5,-,10,-,CATPPETQYF,TGTGCCACTCCCCCGGAGACCCAGTACTTC
TRBV19,TRBJ1-2,TRBD1,16,-,CASRGDRAIASGGYTF,TGTGCCAGTAGAGGGGACAGGGCAATCGCCTCCGGTGGCTACACCTTC
TRBV6-1,TRBJ1-2,TRBD1,16,-,CASSNPGQGGNYGYTF,TGTGCCAGCAGTAATCCGGGACAGGGGGGGAACTATGGCTACACCTTC